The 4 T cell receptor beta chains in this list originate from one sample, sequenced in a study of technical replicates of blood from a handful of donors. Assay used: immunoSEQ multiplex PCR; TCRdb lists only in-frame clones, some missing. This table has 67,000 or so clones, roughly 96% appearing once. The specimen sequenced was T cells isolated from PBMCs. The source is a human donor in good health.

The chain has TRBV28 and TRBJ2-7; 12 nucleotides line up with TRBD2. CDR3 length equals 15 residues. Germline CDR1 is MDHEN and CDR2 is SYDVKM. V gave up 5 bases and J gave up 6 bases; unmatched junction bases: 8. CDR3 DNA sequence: TGTGCCAGCAGTGCCCTAGCGGGAGGGGTAACCGAGCAGTACTTC. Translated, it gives CASSALAGGVTEQYF.

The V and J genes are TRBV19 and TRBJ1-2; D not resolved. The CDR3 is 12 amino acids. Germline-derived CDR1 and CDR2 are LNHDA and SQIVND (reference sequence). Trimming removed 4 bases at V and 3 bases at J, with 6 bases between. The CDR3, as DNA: TGTGCCAGTAGTACAGTCGACTATGGCTACACCTTC. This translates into CASSTVDYGYTF.

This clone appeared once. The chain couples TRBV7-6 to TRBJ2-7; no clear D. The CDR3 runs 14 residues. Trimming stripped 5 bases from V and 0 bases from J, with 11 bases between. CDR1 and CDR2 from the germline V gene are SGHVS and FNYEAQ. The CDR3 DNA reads TGTGCCAGCAGCCGCGGATACCGCTCCTACGAGCAGTACTTC. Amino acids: CASSRGYRSYEQYF.

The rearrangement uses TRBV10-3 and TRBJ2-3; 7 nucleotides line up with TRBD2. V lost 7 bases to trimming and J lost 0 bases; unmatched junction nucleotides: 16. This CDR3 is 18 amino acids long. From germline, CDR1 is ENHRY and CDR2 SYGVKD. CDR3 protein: CAITASGRINTSTDTQYF. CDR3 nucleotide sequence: TGTGCCATCACGGCTAGCGGACGAATCAACACTAGCACAGATACGCAGTATTTT.